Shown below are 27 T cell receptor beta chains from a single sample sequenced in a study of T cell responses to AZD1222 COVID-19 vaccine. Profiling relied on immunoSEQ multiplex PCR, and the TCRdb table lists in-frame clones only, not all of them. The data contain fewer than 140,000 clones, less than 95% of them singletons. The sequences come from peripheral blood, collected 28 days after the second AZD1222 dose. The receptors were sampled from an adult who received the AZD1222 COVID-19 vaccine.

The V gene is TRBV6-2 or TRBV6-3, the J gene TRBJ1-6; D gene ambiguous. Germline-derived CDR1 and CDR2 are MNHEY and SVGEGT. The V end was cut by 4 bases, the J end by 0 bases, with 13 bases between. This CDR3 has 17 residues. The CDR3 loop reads CASSFAFLSSYNSPLHF. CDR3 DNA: TGTGCCAGCAGTTTCGCATTTTTGAGCTCCTATAATTCACCCCTCCACTTT.

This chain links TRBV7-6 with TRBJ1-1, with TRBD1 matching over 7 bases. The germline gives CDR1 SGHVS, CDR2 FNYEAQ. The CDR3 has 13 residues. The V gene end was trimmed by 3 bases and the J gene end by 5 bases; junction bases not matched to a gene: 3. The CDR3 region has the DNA TGTGCCAGCAGCTTGGAGACAGGGACTGAAGCTTTCTTT. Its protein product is CASSLETGTEAFF.

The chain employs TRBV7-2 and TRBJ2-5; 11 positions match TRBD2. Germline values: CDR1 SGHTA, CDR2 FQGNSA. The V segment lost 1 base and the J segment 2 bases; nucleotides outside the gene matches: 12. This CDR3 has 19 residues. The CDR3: CASSLGFFVLAGGQETQYF. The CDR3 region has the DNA TGTGCCAGCAGCTTAGGCTTCTTCGTCTTAGCGGGGGGGCAAGAGACCCAGTACTTC.

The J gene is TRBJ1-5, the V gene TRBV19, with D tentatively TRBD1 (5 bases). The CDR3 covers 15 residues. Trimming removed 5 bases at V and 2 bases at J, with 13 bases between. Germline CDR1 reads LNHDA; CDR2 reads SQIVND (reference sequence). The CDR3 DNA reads TGTGCCAGTAGTGGGGCAGGGAATGGCAATCAGCCCCAGCATTTT. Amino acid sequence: CASSGAGNGNQPQHF. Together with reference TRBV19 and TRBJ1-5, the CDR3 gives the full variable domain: DGGITQSPKYLFRKEGQNVTLSCEQNLNHDAMYWYRQDPGQGLRLIYYSQIVNDFQKGDIAEGYSVSREKKESFPLTVTSAQKNPTAFYLCASSGAGNGNQPQHFGDGTRLSIL.

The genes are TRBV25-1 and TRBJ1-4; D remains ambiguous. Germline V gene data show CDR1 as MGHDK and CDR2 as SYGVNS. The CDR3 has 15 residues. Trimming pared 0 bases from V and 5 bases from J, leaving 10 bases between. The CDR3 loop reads CASSEYNAGNEKLFF. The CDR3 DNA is TGTGCCAGCAGTGAATATAATGCTGGAAATGAAAAACTGTTTTTT.

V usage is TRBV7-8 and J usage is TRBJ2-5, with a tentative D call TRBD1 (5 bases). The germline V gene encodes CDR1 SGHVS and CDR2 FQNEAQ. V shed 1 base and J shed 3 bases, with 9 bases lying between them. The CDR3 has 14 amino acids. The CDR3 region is CASSLEGWEETQYF. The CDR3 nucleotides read TGTGCCAGCAGCTTAGAGGGGTGGGAAGAGACCCAGTACTTC.

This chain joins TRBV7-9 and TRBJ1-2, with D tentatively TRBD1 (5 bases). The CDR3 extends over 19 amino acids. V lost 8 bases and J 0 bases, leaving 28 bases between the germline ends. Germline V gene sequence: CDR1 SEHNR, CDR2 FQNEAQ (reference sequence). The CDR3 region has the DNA TGTGCCAGCTCTCCTACTCCCGGGGCATGGGACGGCACTAACTATGGCTACACCTTC. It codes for CASSPTPGAWDGTNYGYTF.

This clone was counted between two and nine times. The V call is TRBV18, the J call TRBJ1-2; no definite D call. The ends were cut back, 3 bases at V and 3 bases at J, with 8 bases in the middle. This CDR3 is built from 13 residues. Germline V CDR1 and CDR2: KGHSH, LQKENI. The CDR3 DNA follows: TGTGCCAGCTCACCGTCGCCAGACTATGGCTACACCTTC. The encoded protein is CASSPSPDYGYTF.

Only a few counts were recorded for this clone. CDR3 sequence: CASSGAGNMQPQHF. CDR3 coding DNA: TGTGCCAGCAGCGGGGCGGGGAATATGCAGCCCCAGCATTTT. V usage is TRBV7-9 and J usage is TRBJ1-5; a weak D match, TRBD1 (5 bases). The length of the CDR3 is 14 residues. Per the germline V gene, CDR1 is SEHNR and CDR2 is FQNEAQ (reference sequence). With 5 bases removed from V and 7 bases from J, the gap between germline ends came to 15 bases.

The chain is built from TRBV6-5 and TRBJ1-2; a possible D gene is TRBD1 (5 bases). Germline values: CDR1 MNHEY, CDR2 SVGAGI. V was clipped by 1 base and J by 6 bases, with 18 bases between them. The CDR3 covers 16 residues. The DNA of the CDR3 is TGTGCCAGCAGTTACTGGGGCAGCCTTGGGCGAGATGGCTACACCTTC. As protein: CASSYWGSLGRDGYTF.

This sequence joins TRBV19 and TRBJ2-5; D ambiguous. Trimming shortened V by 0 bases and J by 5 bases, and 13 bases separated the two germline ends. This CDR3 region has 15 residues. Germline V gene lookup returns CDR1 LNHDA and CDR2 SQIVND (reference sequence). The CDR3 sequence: CASSIDPRSWETQYF. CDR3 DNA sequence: TGTGCCAGTAGTATAGACCCCCGCAGTTGGGAGACCCAGTACTTC.

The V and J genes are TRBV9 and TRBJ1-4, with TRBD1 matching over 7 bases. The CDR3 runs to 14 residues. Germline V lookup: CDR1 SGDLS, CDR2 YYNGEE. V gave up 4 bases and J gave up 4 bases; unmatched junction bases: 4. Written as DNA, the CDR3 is TGTGCCAGCAGCCCGGGACAGCATAATGAAAAACTGTTTTTT. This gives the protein CASSPGQHNEKLFF.

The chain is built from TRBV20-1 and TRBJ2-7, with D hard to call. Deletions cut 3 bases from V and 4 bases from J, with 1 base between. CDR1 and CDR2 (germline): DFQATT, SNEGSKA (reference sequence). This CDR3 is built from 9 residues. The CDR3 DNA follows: TGCAGTGCTAGTTACGAGCAGTACTTC. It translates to CSASYEQYF.

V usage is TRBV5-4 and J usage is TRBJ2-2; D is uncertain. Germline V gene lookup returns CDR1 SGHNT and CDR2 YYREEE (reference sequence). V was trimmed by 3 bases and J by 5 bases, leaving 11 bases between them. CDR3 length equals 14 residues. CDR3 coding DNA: TGTGCCAGCAGCTCGGGTGCCGTTACCGGGGAGCTGTTTTTT. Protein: CASSSGAVTGELFF.

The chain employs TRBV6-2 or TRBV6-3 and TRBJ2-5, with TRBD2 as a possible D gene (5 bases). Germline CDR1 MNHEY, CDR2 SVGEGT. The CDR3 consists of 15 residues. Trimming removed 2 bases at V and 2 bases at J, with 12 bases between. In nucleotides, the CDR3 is TGTGCCAGCAGTTACGATTCTCGGGGTCAAGAGACCCAGTACTTC. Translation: CASSYDSRGQETQYF.

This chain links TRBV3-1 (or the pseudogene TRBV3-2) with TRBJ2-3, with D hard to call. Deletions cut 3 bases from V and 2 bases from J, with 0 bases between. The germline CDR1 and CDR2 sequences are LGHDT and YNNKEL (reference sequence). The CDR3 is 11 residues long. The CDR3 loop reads CASSHTDTQYF. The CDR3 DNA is TGTGCCAGCAGCCACACAGATACGCAGTATTTT.

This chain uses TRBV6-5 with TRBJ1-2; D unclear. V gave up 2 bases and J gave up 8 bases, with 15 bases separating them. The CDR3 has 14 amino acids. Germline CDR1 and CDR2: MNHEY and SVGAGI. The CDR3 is CASSYAGIGYGYTF. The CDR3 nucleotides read TGTGCCAGCAGTTACGCCGGTATTGGGTACGGCTACACCTTC.

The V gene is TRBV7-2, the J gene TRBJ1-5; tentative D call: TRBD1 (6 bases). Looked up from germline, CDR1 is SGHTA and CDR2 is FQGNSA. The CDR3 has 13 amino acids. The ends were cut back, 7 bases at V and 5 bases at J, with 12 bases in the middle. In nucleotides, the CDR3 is TGTGCCAGCACCAGGGGTCCCGATCAGCCCCAGCATTTT. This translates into CASTRGPDQPQHF.

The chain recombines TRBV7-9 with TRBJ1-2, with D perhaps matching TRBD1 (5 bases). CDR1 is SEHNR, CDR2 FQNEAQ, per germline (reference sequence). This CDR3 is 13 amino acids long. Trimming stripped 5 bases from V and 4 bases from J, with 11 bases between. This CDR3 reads CASSPTDPYGYTF. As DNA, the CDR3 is TGTGCCAGCAGCCCGACAGATCCCTATGGCTACACCTTC.

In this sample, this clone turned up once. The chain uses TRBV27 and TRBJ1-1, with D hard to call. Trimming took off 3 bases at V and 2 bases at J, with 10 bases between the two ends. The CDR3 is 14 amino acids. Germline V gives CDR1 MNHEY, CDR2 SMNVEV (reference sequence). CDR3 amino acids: CASSLFRENTEAFF. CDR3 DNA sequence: TGTGCCAGCAGTTTGTTTCGGGAAAACACTGAAGCTTTCTTT.

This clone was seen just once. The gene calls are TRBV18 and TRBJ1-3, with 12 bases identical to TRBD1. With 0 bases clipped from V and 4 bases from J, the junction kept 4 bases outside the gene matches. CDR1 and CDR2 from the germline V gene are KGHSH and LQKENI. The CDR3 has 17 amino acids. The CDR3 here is CASSPPGTGGLGNTIYF. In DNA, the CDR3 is TGTGCCAGCTCACCACCCGGGACAGGGGGCCTCGGAAACACCATATATTTT.

CDR3 protein: CASSRTGSPWLRVCHGNQPQHF. In nucleotides, the CDR3 is TGCGCCAGCAGTCGTACAGGGTCCCCCTGGTTACGGGTTTGCCATGGCAATCAGCCCCAGCATTTT. V is TRBV23-1 and J is TRBJ1-5; D possibly corresponds to TRBD1 (6 bases). TRBV23-1 falls under the ORF class, with uncertain function. Trimming shortened V by 4 bases and J by 2 bases, and 33 bases separated the two germline ends. The CDR3 loop spans 22 amino acids.

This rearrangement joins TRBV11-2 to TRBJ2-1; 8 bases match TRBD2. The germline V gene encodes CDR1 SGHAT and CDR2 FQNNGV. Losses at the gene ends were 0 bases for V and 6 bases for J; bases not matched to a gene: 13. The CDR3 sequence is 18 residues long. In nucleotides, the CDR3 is TGTGCCAGCAGCTTAGACTCCAGGCGGGGGGCCTTAGTCAATGAGCAGTTCTTC. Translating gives CASSLDSRRGALVNEQFF. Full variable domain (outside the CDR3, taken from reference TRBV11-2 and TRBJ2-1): EAGVAQSPRYKIIEKRQSVAFWCNPISGHATLYWYQQILGQGPKLLIQFQNNGVVDDSQLPKDRFSAERLKGVDSTLKIQPAKLEDSAVYLCASSLDSRRGALVNEQFFGPGTRLTVL.

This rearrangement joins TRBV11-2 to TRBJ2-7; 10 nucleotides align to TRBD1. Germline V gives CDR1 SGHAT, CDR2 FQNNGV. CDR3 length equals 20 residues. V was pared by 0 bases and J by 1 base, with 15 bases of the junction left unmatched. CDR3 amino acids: CASSLDWIGSRTGGSYEQYF. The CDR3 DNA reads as TGTGCCAGCAGCTTAGATTGGATTGGGTCCCGGACAGGGGGTTCCTACGAGCAGTACTTC. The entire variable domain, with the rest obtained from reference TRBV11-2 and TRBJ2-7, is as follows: EAGVAQSPRYKIIEKRQSVAFWCNPISGHATLYWYQQILGQGPKLLIQFQNNGVVDDSQLPKDRFSAERLKGVDSTLKIQPAKLEDSAVYLCASSLDWIGSRTGGSYEQYFGPGTRLTVT.

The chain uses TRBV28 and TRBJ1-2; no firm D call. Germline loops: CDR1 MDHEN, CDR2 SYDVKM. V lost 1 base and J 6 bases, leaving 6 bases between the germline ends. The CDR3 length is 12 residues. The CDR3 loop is CASSLSGNGYTF. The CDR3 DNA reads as TGTGCCAGCAGTTTATCGGGGAATGGCTACACCTTC.

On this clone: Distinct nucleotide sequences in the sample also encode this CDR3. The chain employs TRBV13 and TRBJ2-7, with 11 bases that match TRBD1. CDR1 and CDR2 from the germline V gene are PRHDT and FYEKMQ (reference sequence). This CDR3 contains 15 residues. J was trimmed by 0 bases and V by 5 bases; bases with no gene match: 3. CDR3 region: CASSPGQGVSYEQYF. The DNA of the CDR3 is TGTGCCAGCAGCCCGGGACAGGGGGTCTCCTACGAGCAGTACTTC.

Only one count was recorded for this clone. CDR3 in DNA: TGCGCCAGCAGCCAAGACCCGGTCTACAATGAGCAGTTCTTC. It is translated as CASSQDPVYNEQFF. V is TRBV4-1 and J is TRBJ2-1; D not certain. Germline CDR1 and CDR2: MGHRA and YSYEKL. The CDR3 extends over 14 amino acids. V was trimmed by 0 bases and J by 3 bases, leaving 6 bases between them.